These 31 T cell receptor beta chains share one sample of origin, sequenced in a study of cytomegalovirus exposure and HLA in healthy donors (dated by TCRdb to between 2016 and 2019). The protocol used for the library was the immunoSEQ multiplex PCR assay. A mixture of 60 forward primers for TCR Vbeta segments and 13 reverse primers for TCR Jbeta segments was used in the multiplex PCR. TCRdb took this table from immuneACCESS and kept in-frame rearrangements with V and J called. Such tables lack part of the clones; where checked against another copy, unresolved V genes explain under half of the gap, and the rest is unexplained. This sample lists about 95,000 clones; roughly 71% were detected once. Approximately 5% of the sample is held by the ten biggest clonotypes. Sequencing was done on a sample of PBMCs. The receptors originated from a middle-aged woman in good health and CMV-seronegative.

V gene TRBV4-1 combines with J gene TRBJ1-1; D perhaps matches TRBD1 (5 bases). This CDR3 is built from 15 residues. The V end was cut by 3 bases, the J end by 10 bases, with 21 bases between. Germline V gene sequence: CDR1 MGHRA, CDR2 YSYEKL. The CDR3: CASSHPGSGSGGAFF. DNA for the CDR3: TGCGCCAGCAGCCACCCCGGGTCCGGCTCCGGGGGAGCTTTCTTT.

The genes are TRBV4-1 and TRBJ1-2; TRBD1 aligns across 7 bases. CDR1 and CDR2 (germline): MGHRA, YSYEKL. After removal of 0 bases from V and 5 bases from J, the junction contained 18 bases not matched to a gene. The CDR3 has 19 amino acids. The CDR3 region has the DNA TGCGCCAGCAGCCAAGATGAGGGAGGCAGGGGGTCCGCAAAGTATGGCTACACCTTC. Translating gives CASSQDEGGRGSAKYGYTF.

The rearrangement joins TRBV29-1 to TRBJ1-2, with TRBD1 identical over 7 bases. The trim removed 6 bases at V and 3 bases at J, leaving 13 bases unmatched. Per germline, CDR1 SQVTM and CDR2 ANQGSEA. The CDR3 loop spans 15 amino acids. For the CDR3, the DNA is TGCAGCGTGCATATAAACACGGACAGGCACTATGGCTACACCTTC. Its translation: CSVHINTDRHYGYTF.

Notes on this clone: Without the conserved terminal phenylalanine or tryptophan, this CDR3 likely stems from a read error. The CDR3 loop reads CASSRAKGLATDTQYV. The CDR3 DNA is TGCGCCAGCAGCCGTGCTAAGGGGCTTGCTACAGATACGCAGTATGTT. The V and J genes are TRBV4-3 and TRBJ2-3, with a weak D call TRBD1 (5 bases). The CDR3 is made up of 16 amino acids. Trimming took 4 bases from V and 3 from J, leaving 17 bases between them. Germline-derived CDR1 and CDR2 are LGHNA and YSLEER.

This clone was observed once. This chain joins TRBV7-2 and TRBJ1-2; 7 positions match TRBD1. Germline CDR1 reads SGHTA; CDR2 reads FQGNSA. V lost 4 bases, J lost 7 bases, and 6 bases stayed unmatched. CDR3 length: 13 residues. CDR3 sequence reads: CASSYDRDSGYTF. CDR3 DNA sequence: TGTGCCAGCAGCTACGACAGGGACTCTGGCTACACCTTC. Using reference TRBV7-2 and TRBJ1-2 for the parts outside the CDR3, the full variable domain is GAGVSQSPSNKVTEKGKDVELRCDPISGHTALYWYRQSLGQGLEFLIYFQGNSAPDKSGLPSDRFSAERTGGSVSTLTIQRTQQEDSAVYLCASSYDRDSGYTFGSGTRLTVV.

The gene calls are TRBV11-1 and TRBJ2-7; the match to TRBD2 covers 9 bases. The germline V gene encodes CDR1 SGHAT and CDR2 FQDESV (reference sequence). V gave up 7 bases and J gave up 5 bases; unmatched junction bases: 12. The CDR3 is 15 residues long. CDR3 residues: CASKLGGTSLHEQYF. The CDR3 nucleotides are TGTGCCAGCAAATTGGGCGGGACTAGCCTCCACGAGCAGTACTTC.

This sequence joins TRBV27 and TRBJ1-5, with 7 bases fitting TRBD1. Germline CDR1 reads MNHEY; CDR2 reads SMNVEV (reference sequence). V shed 2 bases, J shed 0 bases, and the junction held 4 bases outside the gene matches. The CDR3 is 16 amino acids. The CDR3 sequence is CASSLLGTASNQPQHF. The CDR3 coding sequence is TGTGCCAGCAGTTTACTTGGGACAGCTAGCAATCAGCCCCAGCATTTT.

V and J are TRBV2 and TRBJ2-7; D unresolved. Trimming removed 2 bases at V and 0 bases at J, with 17 bases between. The CDR3 extends over 17 amino acids. CDR1 and CDR2 from the germline V gene are SNHLY and FYNNEI. CDR3 protein: CASSELTRGLRSYEQYF. The CDR3 nucleotides read TGTGCCAGCAGTGAATTAACCAGAGGCCTCCGCTCCTACGAGCAGTACTTC.

This clone was counted once. The gene calls are TRBV5-1 and TRBJ2-1; a possible D gene is TRBD2 (5 bases). The CDR3 is 14 amino acids. Trimming shortened V by 6 bases and J by 7 bases, and 17 bases separated the two germline ends. Germline V gene sequence: CDR1 SGHRS, CDR2 YFSETQ. The chain's CDR3 is CASTKTQEGNEQFF. CDR3 nucleotide sequence: TGCGCCAGCACGAAGACGCAAGAGGGAAATGAGCAGTTCTTC.

This clone was detected only a few times. The chain links TRBV9 to TRBJ2-6; no reliable D call. CDR1 and CDR2 from the germline V gene are SGDLS and YYNGEE. The V gene lost 0 bases and the J gene lost 1 base, with 8 bases spanning the gap. The CDR3 totals 16 residues. The CDR3: CASSVVPSSGANVLTF. DNA of the CDR3: TGTGCCAGCAGCGTAGTTCCCTCGTCTGGGGCCAACGTCCTGACTTTC. Drawing the rest from reference TRBV9 and TRBJ2-6, the complete variable domain is DSGVTQTPKHLITATGQRVTLRCSPRSGDLSVYWYQQSLDQGLQFLIQYYNGEERAKGNILERFSAQQFPDLHSELNLSSLELGDSALYFCASSVVPSSGANVLTFGAGSRLTVL.

The rearrangement uses TRBV15 and TRBJ1-5; no clear D gene. The CDR3 is 14 amino acids. V lost 9 bases and J 4 bases, leaving 16 bases between the germline ends. Germline-derived CDR1 and CDR2 are LNHNV and YYDKDF (reference sequence). The CDR3 DNA reads TGTGCCACGACACTAGGTCAAGGGAATCAGCCCCAGCATTTT. Translating it yields CATTLGQGNQPQHF.

The chain is built from TRBV19 and TRBJ1-4; D remains unclear. Looked up from germline, CDR1 is LNHDA and CDR2 is SQIVND (reference sequence). There are 15 residues in the CDR3. V lost 0 bases and J 8 bases, leaving 13 bases between the germline ends. This CDR3 reads CASSIDRRSREKLFF. In nucleotides, the CDR3 is TGTGCCAGTAGTATAGACCGACGGAGTCGGGAAAAACTGTTTTTT.

The J gene is TRBJ1-5, the V gene TRBV6-1, with 7 bases aligning to TRBD1. Per germline, CDR1 MNHNS and CDR2 SASEGT. CDR3 length: 15 residues. V dropped 6 bases and J dropped 4; count of bases not matched to a gene: 9. This chain's CDR3 is CASRRGDRGNQPQHF. The CDR3 DNA follows: TGTGCCAGCAGGCGGGGGGACAGAGGGAATCAGCCCCAGCATTTT.

This clone was counted only a few times. This chain links TRBV7-3 with TRBJ1-1; D possibly corresponds to TRBD1 (6 bases). CDR1 and CDR2 (germline): SGHTA, FQGTGA. The CDR3 is made up of 15 amino acids. Trimming took off 2 bases at V and 1 base at J, with 11 bases between the two ends. CDR3 region: CASSLGGATNTEAFF. CDR3 DNA sequence: TGTGCCAGCAGCTTAGGGGGGGCGACGAACACTGAAGCTTTCTTT.

The V call is TRBV5-8, the J call TRBJ1-4; TRBD1 matches at 9 bases. Germline V gives CDR1 SGHTS, CDR2 YDEGEE. V dropped 3 bases and J dropped 1; count of bases not matched to a gene: 4. CDR3 size: 16 residues. CDR3 sequence: CASSSGQGRTNEKLFF. CDR3 DNA sequence: TGTGCCAGCAGCTCGGGACAGGGTAGAACTAATGAAAAACTGTTTTTT.

V gene TRBV5-6 combines with J gene TRBJ1-1; D possibly corresponds to TRBD1 (6 bases). The V and J ends lost 4 bases and 7 bases respectively, with 14 bases between them. CDR3 length: 13 residues. The germline CDR1 and CDR2 sequences are SGHDT and YYEEEE. CDR3 in DNA: TGTGCCAGCAGCCCTGAGGACAGCCTTGAAGCTTTCTTT. It yields the protein CASSPEDSLEAFF.

The CDR3 DNA sequence: TGCGCCAGCAGCGGGGGAGCGGGAAATTCACCCCTCCACTTT. Translation gives CASSGGAGNSPLHF. This chain links TRBV5-1 with TRBJ1-6; a possible D gene is TRBD1 (5 bases). Germline CDR1 reads SGHRS; CDR2 reads YFSETQ. The CDR3 covers 14 residues. Trimming removed 4 bases from V and 7 bases from J, with 12 bases in between.

There are a few counts of this clone. This chain connects TRBV19 to TRBJ2-7, with TRBD1 matching 7 bases. CDR1 LNHDA and CDR2 SQIVND come from the germline V gene (reference sequence). Trimming cost V 3 bases and J 1 base; bases outside gene matches: 3. The CDR3 covers 14 residues. This CDR3 reads CASSIRQGSYEQYF. CDR3 DNA sequence: TGTGCCAGTAGTATCAGACAGGGATCCTACGAGCAGTACTTC.

This chain links TRBV2 with TRBJ1-2; D is unclear. V was shortened by 5 bases and J by 5 bases, with 9 bases between the two germline ends. The CDR3 is 12 amino acids. Germline lookup yields CDR1 SNHLY and CDR2 FYNNEI. The CDR3 nucleotides are TGTGCCAGCAGTTCCAACTATTATGGCTACACCTTC. It translates to CASSSNYYGYTF.

In this sample, this clone turned up a few times. This chain links TRBV4-2 with TRBJ2-3; 9 bases map to TRBD2. CDR1 is LGHNA and CDR2 is YNFKEQ in the germline V gene. This CDR3 is 17 amino acids long. V dropped 3 bases and J dropped 7; count of bases not matched to a gene: 14. CDR3 amino acids: CASSQAVAGERGNTQYF. CDR3 nucleotide sequence: TGTGCCAGCAGCCAGGCCGTAGCGGGGGAGCGGGGGAATACGCAGTATTTT.

V usage is TRBV30 and J usage is TRBJ2-3; 9 positions match TRBD1. V shed 8 bases and J 3 bases; nucleotides not matched to a gene: 6. Germline V gene lookup returns CDR1 GTSNPN and CDR2 SVGIG (reference sequence). The CDR3 is made up of 13 amino acids. The CDR3 DNA is TGTGCCAATTCGGACAGGGGTACAGATACGCAGTATTTT. Its translation is CANSDRGTDTQYF.

This clone was seen once. V and J are TRBV13 and TRBJ2-7, with 7 bases fitting TRBD1. Per the germline V gene, CDR1 is PRHDT and CDR2 is FYEKMQ (reference sequence). This CDR3 region has 14 residues. V trimming: 5 bases; J trimming: 4 bases; junction bases outside the gene matches: 8. The CDR3 DNA reads as TGTGCCAGCAGCACCGGGACAGCTGATTACGAGCAGTACTTC. Encoded protein: CASSTGTADYEQYF.

V gene TRBV28 combines with J gene TRBJ1-3, with TRBD1 identical over 7 bases. J gave up 3 bases and V 2 bases, and 4 bases lay outside the gene matches. The CDR3 runs 15 residues. The germline CDR1 and CDR2 sequences are MDHEN and SYDVKM. CDR3 in amino acids: CASSLEGAGGNTIYF. DNA of the CDR3: TGTGCCAGCAGTTTAGAGGGGGCTGGTGGAAACACCATATATTTT. The full variable domain, with the rest looked up from reference TRBV28 and TRBJ1-3, is DVKVTQSSRYLVKRTGEKVFLECVQDMDHENMFWYRQDPGLGLRLIYFSYDVKMKEKGDIPEGYSVSREKKERFSLILESASTNQTSMYLCASSLEGAGGNTIYFGEGSWLTVV.

The chain couples TRBV5-1 to TRBJ2-7; TRBD1 agrees at 7 bases. Germline V gene data show CDR1 as SGHRS and CDR2 as YFSETQ. The length of the CDR3 is 14 residues. The V segment lost 4 bases and the J segment 7 bases; nucleotides outside the gene matches: 11. For the CDR3, the DNA is TGCGCCAGCAGCCCCTCGACAGGGTTCATGGAGCAGTACTTC. Its translation is CASSPSTGFMEQYF.

The chain joins TRBV4-1 to TRBJ1-1; D ambiguous. CDR1 is MGHRA, CDR2 YSYEKL, per germline. With 0 bases removed from V and 7 bases from J, the gap between germline ends came to 9 bases. The CDR3 runs to 13 residues. For the CDR3, the DNA is TGCGCCAGCAGCCAAGAAACGGGGAGTGAAGCTTTCTTT. Its translation is CASSQETGSEAFF.

V is TRBV9 and J is TRBJ1-2, with unresolved D. CDR1 and CDR2 (germline): SGDLS, YYNGEE. The V end was cut by 0 bases, the J end by 4 bases, with 13 bases between. The CDR3 has 15 amino acids. The CDR3 reads CASSVDPGSSYGYTF. Here the CDR3 DNA reads TGTGCCAGCAGCGTAGACCCCGGGTCGAGCTATGGCTACACCTTC.

The rearrangement links TRBV6-5 to TRBJ1-2; the D gene is possibly TRBD1 (5 bases). Trimming cost V 4 bases and J 4 bases, with 16 bases left between them. Germline V gives CDR1 MNHEY, CDR2 SVGAGI. There are 15 residues in the CDR3. The CDR3 loop reads CASSSPDTSFYGYTF. CDR3 DNA sequence: TGTGCCAGCAGTTCTCCGGACACAAGCTTCTATGGCTACACCTTC.

The chain uses TRBV9 and TRBJ2-7; TRBD1 agrees at 10 bases. Germline values: CDR1 SGDLS, CDR2 YYNGEE. Trimming took 2 bases from V and 4 from J; bases not matched to a gene: 3. This CDR3 is 14 amino acids long. CDR3 coding DNA: TGTGCCAGCAGCGTTTCGGACAGGGGGTACGAGCAGTACTTC. Translating gives CASSVSDRGYEQYF.

This chain links TRBV19 with TRBJ2-3, with TRBD2 as a possible D gene (6 bases). CDR1 and CDR2 (germline): LNHDA, SQIVND (reference sequence). This CDR3 has 15 amino acids. Deletions cut 4 bases from V and 4 bases from J, with 15 bases between. CDR3 residues: CASSRGDYTADTQYF. The CDR3 coding sequence is TGTGCCAGTAGTAGGGGGGATTACACCGCAGATACGCAGTATTTT.

Comments on this clone: Other DNA sequences in the same sample also yield this CDR3. This chain joins TRBV9 and TRBJ2-2; 12 nucleotides align to TRBD2. This CDR3 contains 16 residues. V gave up 0 bases and J gave up 4 bases; unmatched junction bases: 1. Germline assignment: CDR1 SGDLS and CDR2 YYNGEE. The CDR3 reads CASSVALAGGTGELFF. The CDR3 region has the DNA TGTGCCAGCAGCGTAGCACTAGCGGGGGGCACCGGGGAGCTGTTTTTT.

This clone was seen a single time. The chain has TRBV5-4 and TRBJ2-5, with 11 bases aligning to TRBD1. Looked up from germline, CDR1 is SGHNT and CDR2 is YYREEE (reference sequence). The CDR3 sequence is 16 residues long. Germline trimming cut 0 bases from V and 10 bases from J; bases unmatched to any gene: 11. The CDR3 coding sequence is TGTGCCAGCAGCTTGGACGGGACAGGGGGGACGAAGGGCCAGTACTTC. It yields the protein CASSLDGTGGTKGQYF.